The next 21 T cell receptor beta chains were all read from a single sample in a study of T cells after yellow fever vaccination. TCRdb itself ran the 5' RACE reads through MiXCR, one entry per CDR3 protein. Found here are some 390,000 distinct CDR3 sequences, roughly a sixth of them singletons; the top ten hold 15% to 20%. The source was PBMCs, collected before the yellow fever booster vaccination. These receptors originate from a man younger than 30 who received the YFV17D yellow fever vaccine.

The chain recombines TRBV7-3 with TRBJ2-1; D is ambiguous. The CDR3 has 15 residues. Trimming left V 5 bases short and J 5 bases short, with 16 bases between. Germline V CDR1 and CDR2: SGHTA, FQGTGA. DNA of the CDR3: TGTGCCAGCAGCCCTGGACCCGCGTTGGACAATGAGCAGTTCTTC. Protein sequence: CASSPGPALDNEQFF.

This clonotype came up a few times. V is TRBV7-3 and J is TRBJ2-5; 8 nucleotides align to TRBD1. The V segment lost 5 bases and the J segment 4 bases; nucleotides outside the gene matches: 9. The germline gives CDR1 SGHTA, CDR2 FQGTGA. The CDR3 runs 15 residues. This chain's CDR3 is CASSRWDRPGETQYF. The CDR3 DNA is TGTGCCAGCAGCCGTTGGGACAGGCCCGGAGAGACCCAGTACTTC.

This clonotype came up many times. This chain links TRBV11-2 with TRBJ2-3; weak D call: TRBD2 (6 bases). The CDR3 covers 13 residues. V lost 3 bases and J lost 4, with 8 bases in between. CDR1 SGHAT and CDR2 FQNNGV come from the germline V gene. The CDR3 reads CASSFTGADTQYF. CDR3 coding DNA: TGTGCCAGCAGCTTCACGGGGGCAGATACGCAGTATTTT.

This clonotype was counted between two and nine times. DNA for the CDR3: TGCGCCAGCAGCCAAGATCGTAGATACGAGCAGTTCTTC. It codes for CASSQDRRYEQFF. The gene calls are TRBV4-3 and TRBJ2-1; D remains unclear. V was trimmed by 0 bases and J by 10 bases, leaving 10 bases between them. The germline V gene encodes CDR1 LGHNA and CDR2 YSLEER. CDR3 length: 13 amino acids.

The chain links TRBV10-1 to TRBJ2-5; 10 nucleotides agree with TRBD2. Germline CDR1 reads WNHNN; CDR2 reads SYGVQD (reference sequence). V shed 3 bases, J shed 2 bases, and the junction held 3 bases outside the gene matches. The CDR3 contains 15 residues. The CDR3 coding sequence is TGCGCCAGCAGTGACGCACTAGCGGGGCAAGAGACCCAGTACTTC. This encodes CASSDALAGQETQYF.

A few counts support this clonotype. The V call is TRBV29-1, the J call TRBJ2-1, with no clear D. The CDR3 is 14 residues long. V shed 2 bases and J shed 5 bases, with 13 bases lying between them. The germline V gene encodes CDR1 SQVTM and CDR2 ANQGSEA. The CDR3 here is CSVEPNREDNEQFF. The CDR3 region has the DNA TGCAGCGTTGAACCGAACAGAGAAGACAATGAGCAGTTCTTC.

Only a few counts were recorded for this clonotype. The V gene is TRBV29-1, the J gene TRBJ1-1; the D is unclear. The CDR3 has 13 residues. V lost 7 bases and J 0 bases, leaving 12 bases between the germline ends. CDR1 is SQVTM, CDR2 ANQGSEA, per germline. The CDR3 coding sequence is TGCAGCGCACTACAGTACATGAACACTGAAGCTTTCTTT. Residues: CSALQYMNTEAFF.

CDR3 protein: CASTLGQGYEQYV. The CDR3, as DNA: TGTGCCAGCACCCTGGGGCAGGGCTACGAGCAGTACGTC. V and J are TRBV28 and TRBJ2-7, with D maybe TRBD1 (5 bases). Germline V lookup: CDR1 MDHEN, CDR2 SYDVKM. V was clipped by 7 bases and J by 3 bases, with 13 bases between them. CDR3 size: 13 residues.

The chain combines TRBV6-6 with TRBJ1-1; D possibly corresponds to TRBD1 (5 bases). This CDR3 has 18 residues. V was pared by 5 bases and J by 0 bases, with 22 bases between. Germline V gene lookup returns CDR1 MNHNY and CDR2 SVGAGI (reference sequence). Written as DNA, the CDR3 is TGTGCCAGCAGTCCACTCGGGACTCTTTCCCTAGTGAACACTGAAGCTTTCTTT. Its translation is CASSPLGTLSLVNTEAFF.

This clonotype was seen a handful of times. The CDR3 DNA follows: TGCAGCGCCTGGGGCTCTGGGGGGGTCGAGCAGTACGTC. Protein product: CSAWGSGGVEQYV. The chain recombines TRBV29-1 with TRBJ2-7, with 7 bases identical to TRBD2. The CDR3 extends over 13 amino acids. The germline gives CDR1 SQVTM, CDR2 ANQGSEA. After removal of 7 bases from V and 6 bases from J, the junction contained 12 bases not matched to a gene.

This clonotype was seen a handful of times. The rearrangement joins TRBV6-1 to TRBJ1-1, with TRBD1 as a possible D gene (6 bases). The V gene's germline CDR1 is MNHNS and CDR2 SASEGT. This CDR3 spans 14 amino acids. Between the trimmed V and J ends, which lost 0 bases and 1 base, there was a span of 6 bases. CDR3 sequence reads: CASSEAGQNTEAFF. The DNA for the CDR3 is TGTGCCAGCAGTGAAGCGGGACAGAACACTGAAGCTTTCTTT.

This clonotype was seen only a few times. The rearrangement links TRBV7-6 to TRBJ2-1; 10 bases agree with TRBD2. The germline CDR1 and CDR2 sequences are SGHVS and FNYEAQ. Unmatched junction bases numbered 12, after V lost 5 bases and J lost 5 bases. The CDR3 consists of 17 residues. CDR3 DNA: TGTGCCAGCAGCCGATCTCCGACTAGCGGGCGGAACAATGAGCAGTTCTTC. This sequence encodes CASSRSPTSGRNNEQFF.

This clonotype was counted between two and nine times. V is TRBV20-1 and J is TRBJ1-2, with D maybe TRBD1 (5 bases). The CDR3 loop spans 14 amino acids. Germline V CDR1 and CDR2: DFQATT, SNEGSKA (reference sequence). V lost 0 bases and J lost 4, with 12 bases in between. Here the CDR3 reads CSARDLEGTYGYTF. The DNA for the CDR3 is TGCAGTGCTAGAGATCTTGAAGGGACCTATGGCTACACCTTC.

The chain links TRBV7-2 to TRBJ1-4, with TRBD1 matching 8 bases. CDR1 and CDR2 (germline): SGHTA, FQGNSA. The CDR3 length is 17 residues. J lost 8 bases, V lost 2 bases, and 13 bases had no gene match. The chain's CDR3 is CASSLPHQGAVVEKLFF. The DNA of the CDR3 is TGTGCCAGCAGCTTACCGCATCAGGGGGCGGTCGTGGAAAAACTGTTTTTT.

This clonotype was detected only a few times. The chain couples TRBV7-9 to TRBJ2-3, with D unclear. Deletions cut 6 bases from V and 7 bases from J, with 8 bases between. The CDR3 contains 11 residues. Germline lookup yields CDR1 SEHNR and CDR2 FQNEAQ (reference sequence). The CDR3 region has the DNA TGTGCCAGCAGTCGTATGAATACGCAGTATTTT. It specifies CASSRMNTQYF.

Here the CDR3 DNA reads TGTGCCAGCAGCGCGACAGGGCCGGGGGCAGATACGCAGTATTTT. Its protein is CASSATGPGADTQYF. The chain couples TRBV6-2 or TRBV6-3 to TRBJ2-3; possible D gene TRBD1, 7 bases. The V and J ends lost 6 bases and 4 bases respectively, with 17 bases between them. Germline loops: CDR1 MNHEY, CDR2 SVGEGT. This CDR3 contains 15 residues.

A few counts support this clonotype. The chain joins TRBV4-1 to TRBJ1-3; 9 bases match TRBD1. The CDR3 has 17 residues. CDR1 is MGHRA and CDR2 is YSYEKL in the germline V gene. The V and J ends lost 2 bases and 8 bases, in that order; junction bases with no gene match: 13. Here the CDR3 reads CASSQNYRGLGVDTIYF. The CDR3 DNA follows: TGCGCCAGCAGCCAAAATTACAGGGGGCTGGGCGTGGACACCATATATTTT.

The J gene is TRBJ2-7, the V gene TRBV29-1; the match to TRBD1 covers 7 bases. J lost 3 bases, V lost 2 bases, and 7 bases had no gene match. The germline gives CDR1 SQVTM, CDR2 ANQGSEA. CDR3 length: 14 amino acids. This CDR3 is CSVERQGCDYEQYF. The CDR3 region has the DNA TGCAGCGTTGAAAGACAGGGTTGTGACTACGAGCAGTACTTC.

This clonotype has more than one count but fewer than ten. This chain links TRBV10-3 with TRBJ2-1; 12 nucleotides line up with TRBD2. With V trimmed by 6 bases and J by 0 bases, 3 bases remained unmatched. Per the germline V gene, CDR1 is ENHRY and CDR2 is SYGVKD. The CDR3 covers 16 residues. The CDR3 spells CAISLLAGGSYNEQFF. CDR3 DNA sequence: TGTGCCATCAGCCTACTAGCGGGGGGCTCCTACAATGAGCAGTTCTTC.

Points on this clonotype: One end of the junction does not line up with germline, which may come from a read error. The gene calls are TRBV7-7 and TRBJ2-5; D remains unclear. The CDR3 extends over 14 amino acids. Germline V gene sequence: CDR1 SSHAT, CDR2 FNYEAQ (reference sequence). The CDR3 nucleotides are TGTGCTAGCAGCCCCGGAAACCTTGGGGAGACCCAGTACTTC. Translation gives CASSPGNLGETQYF.

This clonotype was observed a handful of times. This chain joins TRBV2 and TRBJ2-1; 13 bases match TRBD2. The germline V gene has CDR1 SNHLY and CDR2 FYNNEI. The V and J ends lost 2 bases and 8 bases, in that order; junction bases with no gene match: 6. This CDR3 has 16 amino acids. Here the CDR3 DNA reads TGTGCCAGCAGTGAATCTACTAGCGGGGGGGCGGATGAGCAGTTCTTC. Translation: CASSESTSGGADEQFF.